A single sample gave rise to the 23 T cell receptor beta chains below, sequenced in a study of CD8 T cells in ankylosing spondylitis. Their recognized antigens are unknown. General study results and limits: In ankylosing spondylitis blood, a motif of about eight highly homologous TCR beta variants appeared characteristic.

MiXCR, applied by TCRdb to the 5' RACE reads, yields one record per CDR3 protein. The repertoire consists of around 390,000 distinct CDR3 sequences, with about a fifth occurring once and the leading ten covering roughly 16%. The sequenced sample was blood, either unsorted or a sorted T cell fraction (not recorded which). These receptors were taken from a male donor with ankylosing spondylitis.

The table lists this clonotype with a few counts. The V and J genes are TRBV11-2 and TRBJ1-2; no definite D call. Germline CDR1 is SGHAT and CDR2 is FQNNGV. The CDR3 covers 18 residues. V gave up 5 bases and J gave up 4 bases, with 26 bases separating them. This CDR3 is CASSPHSPGSISGYGYTF. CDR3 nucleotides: TGTGCCAGCAGCCCCCATAGCCCGGGATCTATCAGTGGCTATGGCTACACCTTC. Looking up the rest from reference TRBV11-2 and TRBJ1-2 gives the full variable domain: EAGVAQSPRYKIIEKRQSVAFWCNPISGHATLYWYQQILGQGPKLLIQFQNNGVVDDSQLPKDRFSAERLKGVDSTLKIQPAKLEDSAVYLCASSPHSPGSISGYGYTFGSGTRLTVV.

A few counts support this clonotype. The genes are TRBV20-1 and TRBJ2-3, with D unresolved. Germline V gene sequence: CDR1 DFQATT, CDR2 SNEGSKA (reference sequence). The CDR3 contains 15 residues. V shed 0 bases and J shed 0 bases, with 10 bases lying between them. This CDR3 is CSARDPATSTDTQYF. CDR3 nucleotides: TGCAGTGCTAGAGATCCGGCGACTAGCACAGATACGCAGTATTTT.

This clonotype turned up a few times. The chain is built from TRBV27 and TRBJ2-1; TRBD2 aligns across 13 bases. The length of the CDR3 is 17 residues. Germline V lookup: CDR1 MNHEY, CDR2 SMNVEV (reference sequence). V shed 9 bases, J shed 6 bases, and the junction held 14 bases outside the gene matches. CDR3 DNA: TGTGCCAGTAAACCGGGACTAGCGGGACCGGACCCCAATGAGCAGTTCTTC. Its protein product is CASKPGLAGPDPNEQFF.

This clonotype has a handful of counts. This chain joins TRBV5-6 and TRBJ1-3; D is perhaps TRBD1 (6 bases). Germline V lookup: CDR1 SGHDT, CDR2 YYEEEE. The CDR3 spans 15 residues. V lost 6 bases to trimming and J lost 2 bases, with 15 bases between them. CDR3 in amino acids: CASNYGGAPGNTIYF. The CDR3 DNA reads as TGTGCCAGCAACTACGGGGGGGCTCCTGGAAACACCATATATTTT.

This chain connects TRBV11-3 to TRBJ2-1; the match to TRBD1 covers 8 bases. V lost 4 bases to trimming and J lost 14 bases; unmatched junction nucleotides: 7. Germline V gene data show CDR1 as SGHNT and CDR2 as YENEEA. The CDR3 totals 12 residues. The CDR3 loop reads CASSWETGVEFF. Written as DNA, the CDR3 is TGTGCCAGCAGCTGGGAGACAGGGGTGGAGTTCTTC.

For the CDR3, the DNA is TGTGCCAGCAGCTTGTCAGGGACAGGGACCACTGAAGCTTTCTTT. Encoded protein: CASSLSGTGTTEAFF. This sequence joins TRBV7-3 and TRBJ1-1; the match to TRBD1 covers 9 bases. This CDR3 is built from 15 residues. Germline loops: CDR1 SGHTA, CDR2 FQGTGA. The V segment lost 3 bases and the J segment 4 bases; nucleotides outside the gene matches: 6.

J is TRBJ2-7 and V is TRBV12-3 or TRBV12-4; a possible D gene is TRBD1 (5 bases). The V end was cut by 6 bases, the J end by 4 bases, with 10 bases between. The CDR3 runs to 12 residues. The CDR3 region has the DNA TGTGCCAGCAGCAGACAGACATACGAGCAGTACTTC. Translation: CASSRQTYEQYF.

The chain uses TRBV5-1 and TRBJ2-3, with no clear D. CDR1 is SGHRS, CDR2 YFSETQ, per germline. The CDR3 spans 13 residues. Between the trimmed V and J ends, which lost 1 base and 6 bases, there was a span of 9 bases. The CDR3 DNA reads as TGCGCCAGCAGCTTGAATCTAGGTGATACGCAGTATTTT. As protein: CASSLNLGDTQYF. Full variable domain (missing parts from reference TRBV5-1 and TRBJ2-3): KAGVTQTPRYLIKTRGQQVTLSCSPISGHRSVSWYQQTPGQGLQFLFEYFSETQRNKGNFPGRFSGRQFSNSRSEMNVSTLELGDSALYLCASSLNLGDTQYFGPGTRLTVL.

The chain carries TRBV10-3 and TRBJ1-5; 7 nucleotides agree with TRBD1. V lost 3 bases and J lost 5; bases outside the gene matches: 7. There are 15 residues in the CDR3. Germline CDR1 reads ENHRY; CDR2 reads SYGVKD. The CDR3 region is CAISDLGGIYQPQHF. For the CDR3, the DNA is TGTGCCATCAGTGATTTAGGGGGCATCTATCAGCCCCAGCATTTT.

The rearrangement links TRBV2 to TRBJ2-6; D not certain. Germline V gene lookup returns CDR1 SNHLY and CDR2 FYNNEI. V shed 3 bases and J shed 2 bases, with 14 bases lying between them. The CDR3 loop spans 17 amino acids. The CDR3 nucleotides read TGTGCCAGCAGTGAGCTCCCCCAGGCTCCTGGGGCCAACGTCCTGACTTTC. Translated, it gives CASSELPQAPGANVLTF.

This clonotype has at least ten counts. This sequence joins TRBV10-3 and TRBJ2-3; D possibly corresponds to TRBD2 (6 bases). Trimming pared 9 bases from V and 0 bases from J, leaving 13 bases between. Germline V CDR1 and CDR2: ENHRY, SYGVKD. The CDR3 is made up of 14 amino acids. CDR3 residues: CAIRTGTSTDTQYF. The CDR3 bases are TGTGCCATTCGGACGGGGACTAGCACAGATACGCAGTATTTT.

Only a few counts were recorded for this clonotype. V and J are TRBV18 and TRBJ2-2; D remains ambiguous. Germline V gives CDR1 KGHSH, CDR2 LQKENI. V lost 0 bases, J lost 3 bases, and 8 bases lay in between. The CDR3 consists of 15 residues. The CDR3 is CASSPPILDTGELFF. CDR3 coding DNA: TGTGCCAGCTCACCACCGATCCTTGACACCGGGGAGCTGTTTTTT.

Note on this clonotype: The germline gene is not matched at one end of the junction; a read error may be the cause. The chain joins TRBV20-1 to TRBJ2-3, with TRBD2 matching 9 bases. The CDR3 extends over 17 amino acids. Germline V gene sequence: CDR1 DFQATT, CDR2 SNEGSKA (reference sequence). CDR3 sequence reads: CCARYLAGPGATDTQYF. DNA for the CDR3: TGCTGTGCTAGGTACCTAGCGGGACCGGGGGCCACAGATACGCAGTATTTT.

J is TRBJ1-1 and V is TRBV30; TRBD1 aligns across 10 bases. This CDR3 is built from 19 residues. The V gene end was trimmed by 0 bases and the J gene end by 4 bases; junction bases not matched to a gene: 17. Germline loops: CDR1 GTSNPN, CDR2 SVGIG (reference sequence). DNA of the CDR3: TGTGCCTGGAGTGTAAGGTCTGACAGGGGGCCCAGGGTCGTCACTGAAGCTTTCTTT. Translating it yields CAWSVRSDRGPRVVTEAFF.

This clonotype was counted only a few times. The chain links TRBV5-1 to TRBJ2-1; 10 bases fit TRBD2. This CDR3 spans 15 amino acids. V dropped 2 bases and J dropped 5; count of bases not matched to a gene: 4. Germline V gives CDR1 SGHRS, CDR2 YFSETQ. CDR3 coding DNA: TGCGCCAGCAGCTTACGGACTAGCGGCGACAATGAGCAGTTCTTC. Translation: CASSLRTSGDNEQFF.

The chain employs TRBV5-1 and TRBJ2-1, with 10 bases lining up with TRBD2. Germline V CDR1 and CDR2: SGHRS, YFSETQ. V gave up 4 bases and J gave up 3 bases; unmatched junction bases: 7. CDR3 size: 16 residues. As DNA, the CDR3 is TGCGCCAGCAGCGCCATGGGGACTAGCGTCTACAATGAGCAGTTCTTC. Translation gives CASSAMGTSVYNEQFF.

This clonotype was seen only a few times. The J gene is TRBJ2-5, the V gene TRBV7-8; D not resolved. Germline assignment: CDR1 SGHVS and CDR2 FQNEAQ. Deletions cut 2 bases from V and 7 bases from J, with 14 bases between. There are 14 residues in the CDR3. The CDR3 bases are TGTGCCAGCAGCTTATCTTACGTCATGGGGACCCAGTACTTC. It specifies CASSLSYVMGTQYF.

Here the CDR3 reads CASSQDLRRRTEAFF. Written as DNA, the CDR3 is TGCGCCAGCAGCCAAGATCTCAGGCGTCGGACTGAAGCTTTCTTT. The gene calls are TRBV4-1 and TRBJ1-1; no definite D call. The germline V gene encodes CDR1 MGHRA and CDR2 YSYEKL. V gave up 0 bases and J gave up 5 bases, with 13 bases separating them. The CDR3 length is 15 residues.

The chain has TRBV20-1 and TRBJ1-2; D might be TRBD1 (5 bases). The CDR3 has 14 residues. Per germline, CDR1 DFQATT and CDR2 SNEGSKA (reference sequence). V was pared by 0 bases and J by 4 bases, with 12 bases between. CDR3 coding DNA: TGCAGTGCTAGAGATGGGGGTTCGGGCTATGGCTACACCTTC. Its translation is CSARDGGSGYGYTF.

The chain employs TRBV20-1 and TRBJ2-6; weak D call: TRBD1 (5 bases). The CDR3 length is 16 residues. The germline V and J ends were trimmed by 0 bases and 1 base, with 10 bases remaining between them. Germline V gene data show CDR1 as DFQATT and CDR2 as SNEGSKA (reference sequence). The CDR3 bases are TGCAGTGCTAGAGAGTTGGGGCGATCTGGGGCCAACGTCCTGACTTTC. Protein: CSARELGRSGANVLTF.

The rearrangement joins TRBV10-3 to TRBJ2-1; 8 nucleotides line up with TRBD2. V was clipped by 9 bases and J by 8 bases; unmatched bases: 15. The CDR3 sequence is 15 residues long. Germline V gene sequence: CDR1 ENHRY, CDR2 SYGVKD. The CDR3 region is CAMSTGGMAPHEQFF. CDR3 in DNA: TGTGCCATGTCGACGGGAGGGATGGCTCCGCATGAGCAGTTCTTC.

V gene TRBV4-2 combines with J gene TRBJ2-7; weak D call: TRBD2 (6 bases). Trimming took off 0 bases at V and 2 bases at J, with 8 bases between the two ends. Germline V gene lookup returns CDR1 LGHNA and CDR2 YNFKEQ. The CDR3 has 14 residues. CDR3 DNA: TGTGCCAGCAGCCAAGATCGCGGGACCTACGAGCAGTACTTC. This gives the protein CASSQDRGTYEQYF.

In DNA, the CDR3 is TGCAGTACGCGGACATCGGGTCAGCCCCAGCATTTT. Translation gives CSTRTSGQPQHF. The genes are TRBV20-1 and TRBJ1-5; weak D call: TRBD1 (5 bases). This CDR3 contains 12 residues. CDR1 is DFQATT and CDR2 is SNEGSKA in the germline V gene (reference sequence). V was pared by 8 bases and J by 6 bases, with 14 bases between.